Given below is one TCR beta chain in context. These data come from a study of blood T cell repertoires in COVID-19. Background on the study: The analysed material was cDNA or gDNA that came from T cells, B-cell-depleted T cells, or PBMCs.

The trim removed 4 bases at V and 5 bases at J, leaving 11 bases unmatched. Germline-derived CDR1 and CDR2 are SGHRS and YFSETQ. This CDR3 contains 15 residues. Profiling relied on immunoSEQ multiplex PCR, and the TCRdb table lists in-frame clones only, not all of them. The table records 85,000 to 110,000 clones, roughly 89% of them present only once. The chain is built from TRBV5-1 and TRBJ2-5; 7 positions match TRBD2. The sequence derives from an elderly woman in a cohort sampled during active COVID-19. Sequencing was done on a sample of peripheral blood. In nucleotides, the CDR3 is TGCGCCAGCAGCGAGGGAGGGGCATCGAGTGAGACCCAGTACTTC. Protein: CASSEGGASSETQYF.